These T cell receptor beta chains were read from a single sample in a study of cytomegalovirus exposure and HLA in healthy donors. Method: immunoSEQ multiplex PCR; TCRdb's copy keeps in-frame clones and lacks some. Of over 250,000 clones in the sample, approximately 90% are singletons; the top ten hold around 3.7%. Sample: PBMCs. The receptors were sampled from a middle-aged man in good health and CMV-seropositive. Both conserved end residues are part of each CDR3. D genes are given only for firm matches. Size values are once, few and many counts, or a class for expanded clones, and some rows have none.

D	V	size	J	DNA	CDR3
TRBD2	TRBV2	.	TRBJ2-1	TGTGCCAGCATCGGGACTAGCGGGAGCTCCTACAATGAGCAGTTCTTC	CASIGTSGSSYNEQFF
TRBD1	TRBV19	.	TRBJ2-7	TGTGCCAGTAAGCCGGGACAGGGGGCCTACGAGCAGTACTTC	CASKPGQGAYEQYF
.	TRBV9	.	TRBJ1-2	TGTGCCAGCAGCGCCCGTAGCAGGGATAACTATGGCTACACCTTC	CASSARSRDNYGYTF
TRBD1	TRBV9	.	TRBJ2-1	TGTGCCAGCAGCCAAGCAGGGACAGGGGCCTACAATGAGCAGTTCTTC	CASSQAGTGAYNEQFF
TRBD2	TRBV7-9	.	TRBJ2-3	TGTGCCAGCAGCTTAGTAGCGGGAACAGGGGATACGCAGTATTTT	CASSLVAGTGDTQYF
TRBD1	TRBV5-1	.	TRBJ2-1	TGCGCCAGCACTCGGGACAGCTACAATGAGCAGTTCTTC	CASTRDSYNEQFF
TRBD1	TRBV5-1	.	TRBJ2-7	TGCGCCAGCAGCTTGGCGTTCGTACAGGGGGCGGTCGAGCAGTACTTC	CASSLAFVQGAVEQYF
.	TRBV4-1	.	TRBJ1-5	TGCGCCAGCAGCCAAGGTGACAATAGCAATCAGCCCCAGCATTTT	CASSQGDNSNQPQHF
.	TRBV27	few	TRBJ1-5	TGTGCCAGCAGTTTAGCGCGGGATCAGCCCCAGCATTTT	CASSLARDQPQHF
TRBD1	TRBV6-5	few	TRBJ1-3	TGTGCCAGCAGTTGGGGACAGGGGGGAAACACCATATATTTT	CASSWGQGGNTIYF
TRBD1	TRBV5-1	few	TRBJ1-1	TGCGCCAGCAGCTTGGCCCAGGTCCTAATCGACAGGGCTGGTGGAAGCACTGAAGCTTTCTTT	CASSLAQVLIDRAGGSTEAFF
TRBD2	TRBV7-9	.	TRBJ2-6	TGTGCCAGCAGCTTATTACTAGCGGACTCTGGGGCCAACGTCCTGACTTTC	CASSLLLADSGANVLTF
TRBD1	TRBV27	.	TRBJ1-2	TGTGCCAGCAGTTTATCCTCCCGGACAGGGGGCTACTATGGCTACACCTTC	CASSLSSRTGGYYGYTF
.	TRBV6-5	.	TRBJ1-2	TGTGCCAGCAGTTACTCTCCTGGAGGTGGCTACACCTTC	CASSYSPGGGYTF
.	TRBV7-9	.	TRBJ2-7	TGTGCCAGCAGCTACCGGGGCTACGAGCAGTACTTC	CASSYRGYEQYF
TRBD1	TRBV18	.	TRBJ2-7	TGTGCCAGCTCACGGACAGGGGAATACGAGCAGTACTTC	CASSRTGEYEQYF
TRBD2	TRBV29-1	.	TRBJ2-3	TGCAGCGTGCCCCGTTGGAGCGGGAGGGCGGGAGATGCGCAGTATTTT	CSVPRWSGRAGDAQYF
.	TRBV28	.	TRBJ1-2	TGTGCCAGCAGTCCTAAGACAGGCCTGATAACTAACTATGGCTACACCTTC	CASSPKTGLITNYGYTF
TRBD1	TRBV6-5	few	TRBJ2-7	TGTGCCAGCAGACCCGACAGGGGGCCCCATTACGAGCAGTACTTC	CASRPDRGPHYEQYF
TRBD2	TRBV9	.	TRBJ2-5	TGTGCCAGCAGCGTAGAATTAGCGGGAGATGGGGAGACCCAGTACTTC	CASSVELAGDGETQYF
TRBD2	TRBV6-4	.	TRBJ2-1	TGTGCCAGCAGTGACATGGGGATAGCGGGCGAGCTGTTCTTC	CASSDMGIAGELFF
TRBD1	TRBV11-2	.	TRBJ2-2	TGTGCCAGCAGCTTATCCGGGACAGGCACCGGGGAGCTGTTTTTT	CASSLSGTGTGELFF
.	TRBV5-1	.	TRBJ2-2	TGCGCCAGCACCGGAGGGGGGGACACCGGGGAGCTGTTTTTT	CASTGGGDTGELFF
TRBD2	TRBV5-1	.	TRBJ2-3	TGCGCCAGCAGCATGGGACTAGCGGACAGCACAGATACGCAGTATTTT	CASSMGLADSTDTQYF
.	TRBV7-9	.	TRBJ1-2	TGTGCCAGCAGCCCCAGGGTTGACTATGGCTACACCTTC	CASSPRVDYGYTF
.	TRBV20-1	.	TRBJ2-7	TGCAGTGGGTTAGCGGACTACGAGCAGTACTTC	CSGLADYEQYF
TRBD2	TRBV10-3	.	TRBJ2-2	TGTGCCATCATGGTATCTAGCGGGAGGGACACCGGGGAGCTGTTTTTT	CAIMVSSGRDTGELFF
.	TRBV7-3	.	TRBJ2-3	TGTGCCAGCAGCTTAAGGGGAGGCACAGATACGCAGTATTTT	CASSLRGGTDTQYF
.	TRBV28	.	TRBJ2-3	TGTGCCAGCAGTTTAGAAGTGGGAGTAAAGACAGATACGCAGTATTTT	CASSLEVGVKTDTQYF
TRBD1	TRBV19	few	TRBJ2-7	TGTGCCAGTAAGGGGACAGGGTCCTACGAGCAGTACTTC	CASKGTGSYEQYF
.	TRBV2	.	TRBJ2-7	TGTGCCAGCAGTGTCGAAACAGGAAGTACTAACGAGCAGTACTTC	CASSVETGSTNEQYF
.	TRBV7-6	.	TRBJ2-1	TGTGCCAGCAGCTTAGAGCAGGGGTCGTCCTACAATGAGCAGTTCTTC	CASSLEQGSSYNEQFF
TRBD1	TRBV19	.	TRBJ1-1	TGTGCCAGCGCTCCGTCGGGACAGGTGAACACTGAAGCTTTCTTT	CASAPSGQVNTEAFF
.	TRBV5-6	.	TRBJ2-6	TGTGCCAGCGCTGCGGGGCCTGGGGCCAACGTCCTGACTTTC	CASAAGPGANVLTF
TRBD1	TRBV7-9	.	TRBJ1-2	TGTGCCAGCAGCCCACCCGGACAGGCTGGCGGCTACACCTTC	CASSPPGQAGGYTF
.	TRBV4-1	.	TRBJ1-4	TGCGCCAGCAGCCAGGGGAGCGAGTTCGAAAAACTGTTTTTT	CASSQGSEFEKLFF
TRBD1	TRBV4-3	.	TRBJ2-1	TGCGCCAGCAGCCGCGACAGGGGGCGCATCGATGAGCAGTTCTTC	CASSRDRGRIDEQFF
.	TRBV28	.	TRBJ2-5	TGTGCCAGCAGTTTAACCGGGACAACCCAAGAGACCCAGTACTTC	CASSLTGTTQETQYF
TRBD1	TRBV18	.	TRBJ1-3	TGTGCCAGCTCAGGCCGGGACAGCCGCTATATTTTCTCTGGAAACACCATATATTTT	CASSGRDSRYIFSGNTIYF
TRBD2	TRBV19	.	TRBJ2-2	TGTGCCAGTACAAAGGAGGGGAGCGGGAGTCAGAACACCGGGGAGCTGTTTTTT	CASTKEGSGSQNTGELFF
TRBD1	TRBV10-1	.	TRBJ2-3	TGCGCCAGCAGTAAATTCGACAGGGAAGATACGCAGTATTTT	CASSKFDREDTQYF
TRBD2	TRBV7-9	.	TRBJ2-7	TGTGCCAGCAGCCCGGGAGGGACACAACTCCTCGGGCAGTACTTC	CASSPGGTQLLGQYF
TRBD2	TRBV6-5	.	TRBJ2-1	TGTGCCAGCAGCCCCGGGGAGGGAGAACAGTTCTTC	CASSPGEGEQFF
.	TRBV25-1	.	TRBJ2-7	TGTGCCAGCCGACCCCCAGCGAGGGCCGGCGAGCAGTACTTC	CASRPPARAGEQYF
TRBD2	TRBV29-1	.	TRBJ2-1	TGCAGCGTTGACCCGGGACTAGCGGGAGTAGTGGAGCAGTTCTTC	CSVDPGLAGVVEQFF
TRBD2	TRBV7-9	.	TRBJ2-1	TGTGCCAGCAGCTTGGGACTAGCGGGAGGGGGAGATGAGCAGTTCTTC	CASSLGLAGGGDEQFF
.	TRBV28	once	TRBJ2-2	TGTGCCAGCAGTGAGCGGAACACCGGGGAGCTGTTTTTT	CASSERNTGELFF
TRBD2	TRBV27	.	TRBJ2-1	TGTGCCAGCAGTTCGGGACTAGCGGGAAACAATGAGCAGTTCTTC	CASSSGLAGNNEQFF
.	TRBV5-1	.	TRBJ2-7	TGCGCCAGCAGCCTGGATGGCAGGCGAAGCTCCTACGAGCAGTACTTC	CASSLDGRRSSYEQYF
TRBD2	TRBV15	.	TRBJ2-5	TGTACCACCAGCAGAGCGGGAGGCCAAGAGACCCAGTACTTC	CTTSRAGGQETQYF
.	TRBV19	.	TRBJ2-3	TGTGCCAGTACTGAGGGCGCCACAGATACGCAGTATTTT	CASTEGATDTQYF
TRBD2	TRBV30	once	TRBJ2-1	TGTGCCTGGAGTGTGGGACCTCTAGCGGGAGGCGAGCAGTTCTTC	CAWSVGPLAGGEQFF
TRBD1	TRBV15	.	TRBJ1-1	TGTGCCACCAGCAGGCCCCCCAGGGGACAGTCTCCTTTCCCCACTGAAGCTTTCTTT	CATSRPPRGQSPFPTEAFF
.	TRBV14	few	TRBJ2-4	TGTGCCAGCAGCCAAGTGGGAGGGGGGGTTCAGTACTTC	CASSQVGGGVQYF
.	TRBV27	.	TRBJ2-3	TGTGCCAGCTATCCAATTGGGGCGGTCGACACAGATACGCAGTATTTT	CASYPIGAVDTDTQYF
.	TRBV28	few	TRBJ2-7	TGTGCCAGCAGTTTACCCGGGACTCCCTACGAGCAGTACTTC	CASSLPGTPYEQYF
.	TRBV30	once	TRBJ1-2	TGTGCCTGGAGTGTGGGGGGGGGTAGCTATGGCTACACCTTC	CAWSVGGGSYGYTF
TRBD1	TRBV28	.	TRBJ1-5	TGTGCCGGAGGGACAGGGGGTTTTGGCAATCAGCCCCAGCATTTT	CAGGTGGFGNQPQHF
TRBD1	TRBV6-1	.	TRBJ1-2	TGTGCCAGCAGGAAGACAGGGAACTATGGCTACACCTTC	CASRKTGNYGYTF